These 10 T cell receptor beta chains came from one sample sequenced in a study of blood T cell repertoires in COVID-19. The data were produced by immunoSEQ multiplex PCR, yet TCRdb's version contains in-frame clones alone and is incomplete. The sample contains some 150,000 clones, 80% to 90% of which appear only once. The sequencing sample was made of peripheral blood. These receptors all come from a woman aged 50 to 60 with acute or convalescent COVID-19.

This clone showed up just a few times. V and J are TRBV5-4 and TRBJ2-1, with a possible D match to TRBD1 (6 bases). With 2 bases removed from V and 2 bases from J, the gap between germline ends came to 11 bases. This CDR3 spans 15 amino acids. CDR1 and CDR2 from the germline V gene are SGHNT and YYREEE (reference sequence). The DNA for the CDR3 is TGTGCCAGCAGCTTCCCGGGACATGCCTACAATGAGCAGTTCTTC. This encodes CASSFPGHAYNEQFF. Together with reference TRBV5-4 and TRBJ2-1, the CDR3 gives the full variable domain: ETGVTQSPTHLIKTRGQQVTLRCSSQSGHNTVSWYQQALGQGPQFIFQYYREEENGRGNFPPRFSGLQFPNYSSELNVNALELDDSALYLCASSFPGHAYNEQFFGPGTRLTVL.

The chain has TRBV11-3 and TRBJ1-3; a possible D gene is TRBD1 (5 bases). CDR1 and CDR2 (germline): SGHNT, YENEEA. The length of the CDR3 is 14 residues. Trimming stripped 5 bases from V and 0 bases from J, with 8 bases between. The CDR3 sequence is CASSSRVSGNTIYF. In nucleotides, the CDR3 is TGTGCCAGCAGCAGCAGGGTCTCTGGAAACACCATATATTTT.

The J gene is TRBJ2-4, the V gene TRBV7-2, with 8 positions matching TRBD1. CDR1 and CDR2 from the germline V gene are SGHTA and FQGNSA. V gave up 5 bases and J gave up 6 bases; unmatched junction bases: 3. The CDR3 length is 13 residues. DNA of the CDR3: TGTGCCAGCAGCGGACAGGGATCAAACATTCAGTACTTC. Protein: CASSGQGSNIQYF.

In its sample, this clone was seen once. The gene calls are TRBV7-9 and TRBJ1-1; TRBD1 is a possible D gene (5 bases). V dropped 5 bases and J dropped 4 bases, with 11 bases sitting between them. CDR1 SEHNR and CDR2 FQNEAQ come from the germline V gene (reference sequence). The CDR3 runs to 13 residues. CDR3 nucleotide sequence: TGTGCCAGCAGCCAGGGACTGATCACTGAAGCTTTCTTT. Protein: CASSQGLITEAFF.

V and J are TRBV6-2 or TRBV6-3 and TRBJ1-5; TRBD1 is a possible D gene (5 bases). V lost 6 bases and J lost 5, with 11 bases in between. This CDR3 has 13 amino acids. The V gene's germline CDR1 is MNHEY and CDR2 SVGEGT. CDR3 DNA: TGTGCCAGCAGCCTTACAGGATATCAGCCCCAGCATTTT. Its translation: CASSLTGYQPQHF.

This chain links TRBV10-2 with TRBJ2-7; 7 bases are shared with TRBD1. CDR3 length equals 14 residues. Looked up from germline, CDR1 is WSHSY and CDR2 is SAAADI. Trimming at V came to 7 bases and at J to 5 bases, leaving 11 bases not matched to a gene. In nucleotides, the CDR3 is TGCGCCAGCAATCCAGGACAGGCGGTCCACGAGCAGTACTTC. Its protein product is CASNPGQAVHEQYF.

This clone came up once. This chain links TRBV24-1 with TRBJ1-2, with D perhaps matching TRBD1 (5 bases). This CDR3 region has 15 residues. V lost 4 bases and J 0 bases, leaving 11 bases between the germline ends. Germline assignment: CDR1 KGHDR and CDR2 SFDVKD. The CDR3 region is CATSDRRGANYGYTF. CDR3 coding DNA: TGTGCCACCAGTGACAGGCGGGGGGCTAACTATGGCTACACCTTC.

This chain joins TRBV5-6 and TRBJ1-4; a weak D match, TRBD1 (5 bases). The CDR3 sequence is 14 residues long. The V end was cut by 2 bases, the J end by 7 bases, with 12 bases between. Germline assignment: CDR1 SGHDT and CDR2 YYEEEE. The CDR3 sequence is CASSFGAGSEKLFF. The CDR3 bases are TGTGCCAGCAGCTTTGGGGCAGGAAGTGAAAAACTGTTTTTT.

J is TRBJ1-1 and V is TRBV7-6; D is possibly TRBD1 (6 bases). Germline-derived CDR1 and CDR2 are SGHVS and FNYEAQ. The CDR3 runs to 17 residues. Between the trimmed V and J ends, which lost 1 base and 5 bases, there was a span of 20 bases. CDR3 region: CASSLVGAGAQVTEAFF. In DNA, the CDR3 is TGTGCCAGCAGCTTAGTAGGGGCAGGGGCGCAGGTTACTGAAGCTTTCTTT.

V and J are TRBV19 and TRBJ2-2, with D maybe TRBD2 (5 bases). The CDR3 covers 14 residues. V was trimmed by 7 bases and J by 4 bases, leaving 13 bases between them. Looked up from germline, CDR1 is LNHDA and CDR2 is SQIVND (reference sequence). CDR3 residues: CASTGLGVTGELFF. Here the CDR3 DNA reads TGTGCCAGTACCGGGCTCGGGGTCACCGGGGAGCTGTTTTTT. The full variable domain, its missing parts supplied by reference TRBV19 and TRBJ2-2, is DGGITQSPKYLFRKEGQNVTLSCEQNLNHDAMYWYRQDPGQGLRLIYYSQIVNDFQKGDIAEGYSVSREKKESFPLTVTSAQKNPTAFYLCASTGLGVTGELFFGEGSRLTVL.